Each of the 32 T cell receptor beta chains below was sequenced from the same sample in a study of Ad26.COV2.S vaccination and SARS-CoV-2 variants. Treatment here: around 19 received Ad26.COV2.S at low or high dose, single or two shots; 5 received placebo; per-sample allocation not given. Material that was analyzed had been drawn on day 63 after the first vaccine or placebo injection. Sequencing used immunoSEQ multiplex PCR; TCRdb keeps in-frame clones, though not all of them. The sample has approximately 400,000 clones; around 83% are singletons. Specimen: peripheral blood, collected in a trial of Ad26.COV2.S vaccine versus placebo. Receptors originate from a person aged 18-65 years who received the Ad26.COV2.S COVID-19 vaccine or a placebo.

DNA for the CDR3: TGCGCCAGCAGCCAAGATCGTCTTGAGACTAGCGGGAGAGGAAACATTCAGTACTTC. Residues: CASSQDRLETSGRGNIQYF. This chain links TRBV4-3 with TRBJ2-4, with 12 positions matching TRBD2. The CDR3 totals 19 residues. V lost 0 bases to trimming and J lost 6 bases; unmatched junction nucleotides: 12. CDR1 is LGHNA, CDR2 YSLEER, per germline.

The V and J genes are TRBV5-1 and TRBJ2-7; either TRBD1 or TRBD2 may supply D (5 bases each). This CDR3 is 17 amino acids long. V dropped 0 bases and J dropped 5 bases, with 21 bases sitting between them. Germline CDR1 is SGHRS and CDR2 is YFSETQ. CDR3 loop: CASSLGLLRGPAHEQYF. The DNA for the CDR3 is TGCGCCAGCAGCTTGGGACTGCTGAGGGGCCCCGCCCACGAGCAGTACTTC.

Details on this clone: Other nucleotide sequences in the sample specify the same CDR3. The chain recombines TRBV27 with TRBJ2-7; D is possibly TRBD2 (6 bases). Trimming left V 4 bases short and J 3 bases short, with 13 bases between. CDR1 is MNHEY, CDR2 SMNVEV, per germline (reference sequence). This CDR3 region has 14 residues. CDR3 protein: CASSYGSGGYEQYF. CDR3 sequence (DNA): TGTGCCAGCAGTTACGGGAGCGGCGGCTACGAGCAGTACTTC.

Comment on this clone: The sample has other DNA sequences that encode this CDR3 too. This chain joins TRBV28 and TRBJ2-2, with a possible D match to TRBD2 (6 bases). The germline V gene has CDR1 MDHEN and CDR2 SYDVKM. The CDR3 sequence is 14 residues long. The ends were cut back, 2 bases at V and 5 bases at J, with 9 bases in the middle. CDR3 residues: CASSLQGGTGELFF. The CDR3 region has the DNA TGTGCCAGCAGTTTACAGGGAGGAACCGGGGAGCTGTTTTTT.

This chain links TRBV5-8 with TRBJ2-7; 13 bases are shared with TRBD2. J gave up 3 bases and V 4 bases, and 10 bases lay outside the gene matches. The CDR3 is 17 residues long. The germline V gene encodes CDR1 SGHTS and CDR2 YDEGEE. Here the CDR3 reads CASSPGTSGEGDYEQYF. CDR3 nucleotide sequence: TGTGCCAGCAGCCCAGGGACTAGCGGGGAGGGCGACTACGAGCAGTACTTC.

The V gene is TRBV7-2, the J gene TRBJ2-5; 14 nucleotides match TRBD2. This CDR3 comprises 16 residues. V was clipped by 5 bases and J by 2 bases; unmatched bases: 4. Germline CDR1 reads SGHTA; CDR2 reads FQGNSA. This CDR3 is CASSHGLAGGQETQYF. In DNA, the CDR3 is TGTGCCAGCAGCCACGGACTAGCGGGGGGACAAGAGACCCAGTACTTC. The whole variable domain, remainder taken from reference TRBV7-2 and TRBJ2-5, is GAGVSQSPSNKVTEKGKDVELRCDPISGHTALYWYRQSLGQGLEFLIYFQGNSAPDKSGLPSDRFSAERTGGSVSTLTIQRTQQEDSAVYLCASSHGLAGGQETQYFGPGTRLLVL.

The chain employs TRBV11-2 and TRBJ2-3; 9 positions agree with TRBD2. The CDR3 contains 15 residues. Germline CDR1 SGHAT, CDR2 FQNNGV. The V and J ends lost 4 bases and 6 bases, in that order; junction bases with no gene match: 8. The CDR3 reads CASSYLAGTFDTQYF. The CDR3 coding sequence is TGTGCCAGCAGCTACCTAGCGGGGACATTCGATACGCAGTATTTT.

The chain recombines TRBV11-2 with TRBJ2-2; no clear D. V lost 1 base to trimming and J lost 4 bases, with 10 bases between them. Germline CDR1 is SGHAT and CDR2 is FQNNGV. This CDR3 region has 15 residues. CDR3 sequence: CASSLGSSSTGELFF. In DNA, the CDR3 is TGTGCCAGCAGCTTAGGCTCCTCTTCCACCGGGGAGCTGTTTTTT.

This sequence joins TRBV11-3 and TRBJ2-2; D unresolved. V lost 6 bases and J 3 bases, leaving 17 bases between the germline ends. Germline V gene lookup returns CDR1 SGHNT and CDR2 YENEEA. The CDR3 is 16 residues long. The DNA for the CDR3 is TGTGCCAGCAGTCCCTCACGCTCTGTCGACACCGGGGAGCTGTTTTTT. Translating it yields CASSPSRSVDTGELFF.

This clone was seen only once. The J gene is TRBJ2-1, the V gene TRBV29-1; the D is unclear. There are 14 residues in the CDR3. Trimming pared 2 bases from V and 0 bases from J, leaving 8 bases between. Germline V CDR1 and CDR2: SQVTM, ANQGSEA. The CDR3 nucleotides are TGCAGCGTTGAACCCGTGATCTCCTACAATGAGCAGTTCTTC. This sequence encodes CSVEPVISYNEQFF.

This sequence joins TRBV19 and TRBJ2-5; D call uncertain. This CDR3 has 16 amino acids. The germline V and J ends were trimmed by 9 bases and 1 base, with 21 bases remaining between them. CDR1 is LNHDA and CDR2 is SQIVND in the germline V gene (reference sequence). Here the CDR3 DNA reads TGTGCCAGCAGACCCTCCCTCGGTTCCCCCCAAGAGACCCAGTACTTC. Amino acid sequence: CASRPSLGSPQETQYF.

This clone was seen a single time. The chain couples TRBV19 to TRBJ1-5, with a weak D call TRBD1 (6 bases). Per the germline V gene, CDR1 is LNHDA and CDR2 is SQIVND (reference sequence). V dropped 1 base and J dropped 1 base, with 11 bases sitting between them. The CDR3 is 16 residues long. The CDR3 DNA follows: TGTGCCAGTAGTATAGGGGGACACTCCAGCAATCAGCCCCAGCATTTT. Translated: CASSIGGHSSNQPQHF.

The V and J genes are TRBV11-3 and TRBJ1-1; tentative D call: TRBD1 (5 bases). Germline-derived CDR1 and CDR2 are SGHNT and YENEEA. The CDR3 extends over 14 amino acids. Between the trimmed V and J ends, which lost 5 bases and 1 base, there was a span of 11 bases. The CDR3, as DNA: TGTGCCAGCAGCCCCCGGGACGGGAACACTGAAGCTTTCTTT. The encoded protein is CASSPRDGNTEAFF.

Comments on this clone: Just one base apart from a much larger clone, this may be a read error. Other nucleotide sequences from this sample produce the same CDR3. V usage is TRBV7-2 and J usage is TRBJ2-3; 8 positions agree with TRBD2. After removal of 5 bases from V and 0 bases from J, the junction contained 1 base not matched to a gene. CDR1 and CDR2 (germline): SGHTA, FQGNSA. This CDR3 spans 14 amino acids. In nucleotides, the CDR3 is TGTGCCAGCAGCCCTAGCGGGAGCACAGATACGCAGTATTTT. It translates to CASSPSGSTDTQYF.

The chain carries TRBV30 and TRBJ1-6; tentatively, D is TRBD1 (6 bases). V lost 2 bases to trimming and J lost 2 bases, with 13 bases between them. CDR3 length: 16 residues. Germline CDR1 and CDR2: GTSNPN and SVGIG (reference sequence). The CDR3 sequence: CAWSQPRTAYNSPLHF. CDR3 DNA: TGTGCCTGGAGTCAACCCCGGACAGCCTATAATTCACCCCTCCACTTT.

The chain has TRBV5-4 and TRBJ2-7; maybe TRBD2 (6 bases). V lost 7 bases and J lost 1, with 9 bases in between. The CDR3 consists of 12 residues. Germline V lookup: CDR1 SGHNT, CDR2 YYREEE (reference sequence). The CDR3 region is CASGGTSYEQYF. The CDR3 nucleotides read TGTGCCAGCGGGGGGACGTCCTACGAGCAGTACTTC.

The gene calls are TRBV11-2 and TRBJ2-3; 10 nucleotides agree with TRBD2. Looked up from germline, CDR1 is SGHAT and CDR2 is FQNNGV. The CDR3 runs to 17 residues. With V trimmed by 5 bases and J by 3 bases, 11 bases remained unmatched. DNA of the CDR3: TGTGCCAGCAGCCCGAGGCCAGCGGGAGGGGATACAGATACGCAGTATTTT. As protein: CASSPRPAGGDTDTQYF.

The CDR3, as DNA: TGTGCCAGCAGCCAAGATCGCCGGAGAGGGAAAAACATTCAGTACTTC. As protein: CASSQDRRRGKNIQYF. The rearrangement links TRBV3-1 (or the pseudogene TRBV3-2) to TRBJ2-4, with D possibly being TRBD2 (5 bases). Per germline, CDR1 LGHDT and CDR2 YNNKEL (reference sequence). V shed 0 bases and J shed 4 bases, with 13 bases lying between them. The CDR3 totals 16 residues.

The CDR3 region is CASRRGATQPQHF. In DNA, the CDR3 is TGCGCCAGCAGACGGGGAGCTACTCAGCCCCAGCATTTT. This chain links TRBV10-1 with TRBJ1-5, with unresolved D. The CDR3 totals 13 residues. Trimming shortened V by 6 bases and J by 6 bases, and 12 bases separated the two germline ends. CDR1 WNHNN and CDR2 SYGVQD come from the germline V gene (reference sequence).

The chain has TRBV29-1 and TRBJ1-4; TRBD1 agrees at 10 bases. Per germline, CDR1 SQVTM and CDR2 ANQGSEA. V lost 7 bases, J lost 6 bases, and 5 bases stayed unmatched. This CDR3 contains 13 residues. The CDR3 region is CSARGTGDEKLFF. CDR3 sequence (DNA): TGCAGCGCCCGAGGGACAGGGGATGAAAAACTGTTTTTT.

The CDR3 DNA reads TGCAGCGTTGTTTCGGGCGACCATGGCTACACCTTC. Its translation is CSVVSGDHGYTF. The chain joins TRBV29-1 to TRBJ1-2; D ambiguous. Trimming shortened V by 4 bases and J by 6 bases, and 12 bases separated the two germline ends. Germline CDR1 reads SQVTM; CDR2 reads ANQGSEA. The CDR3 runs 12 residues.

The chain couples TRBV5-1 to TRBJ2-1; D perhaps matches TRBD2 (5 bases). V was shortened by 4 bases and J by 7 bases, with 18 bases between the two germline ends. CDR3 length: 15 amino acids. The germline gives CDR1 SGHRS, CDR2 YFSETQ. This CDR3 reads CASSLASGLTNEQFF. DNA for the CDR3: TGCGCCAGCAGCCTAGCAAGTGGGCTCACAAATGAGCAGTTCTTC.

This clone was recorded many times. J is TRBJ1-2 and V is TRBV4-1; TRBD1 agrees at 7 bases. The germline V gene encodes CDR1 MGHRA and CDR2 YSYEKL. There are 14 residues in the CDR3. V was pared by 1 base and J by 6 bases, with 5 bases of the junction left unmatched. CDR3 DNA: TGCGCCAGCAGCCAAGGGCCCGGGACAGATGGCTACACCTTC. Its translation is CASSQGPGTDGYTF.

This clone turned up a few times. The V and J genes are TRBV29-1 and TRBJ1-5; 7 positions agree with TRBD1. Germline V gene data show CDR1 as SQVTM and CDR2 as ANQGSEA. The CDR3 length is 15 residues. V trimming: 1 base; J trimming: 1 base; junction bases outside the gene matches: 4. CDR3 nucleotides: TGCAGCGTTGAAGTAGGAGGGGGCAGCAATCAGCCCCAGCATTTT. Translating it yields CSVEVGGGSNQPQHF. The complete variable domain, with remaining parts taken from reference TRBV29-1 and TRBJ1-5, reads SAVISQKPSRDICQRGTSLTIQCQVDSQVTMMFWYRQQPGQSLTLIATANQGSEATYESGFVIDKFPISRPNLTFSTLTVSNMSPEDSSIYLCSVEVGGGSNQPQHFGDGTRLSIL.

This clone was seen a single time. The CDR3 nucleotides read TGTGCCAGCAGTCCGGGACTAGCGGTCCCCGGGGCCGGGGAGCTGTTTTTT. Translation: CASSPGLAVPGAGELFF. V is TRBV27 and J is TRBJ2-2, with TRBD2 matching 11 bases. Germline CDR1 reads MNHEY; CDR2 reads SMNVEV (reference sequence). With V trimmed by 5 bases and J by 6 bases, 11 bases remained unmatched. The CDR3 runs 17 residues.

This chain connects TRBV5-4 to TRBJ2-1; 10 bases map to TRBD2. The length of the CDR3 is 17 residues. CDR1 SGHNT and CDR2 YYREEE come from the germline V gene (reference sequence). Losses at the gene ends were 4 bases for V and 4 bases for J; bases not matched to a gene: 11. In nucleotides, the CDR3 is TGTGCCAGCAGCCGGACGCTAGCGGGAGTGAATTACAATGAGCAGTTCTTC. This encodes CASSRTLAGVNYNEQFF. The whole variable domain, remainder taken from reference TRBV5-4 and TRBJ2-1, is ETGVTQSPTHLIKTRGQQVTLRCSSQSGHNTVSWYQQALGQGPQFIFQYYREEENGRGNFPPRFSGLQFPNYSSELNVNALELDDSALYLCASSRTLAGVNYNEQFFGPGTRLTVL.

The J gene is TRBJ1-5, the V gene TRBV7-2; D is uncertain. Germline assignment: CDR1 SGHTA and CDR2 FQGNSA. This CDR3 region has 13 residues. Trimming removed 5 bases from V and 7 bases from J, with 12 bases in between. The CDR3 sequence is CASSRHLGQPQHF. CDR3 bases: TGTGCCAGCAGCAGACACCTCGGCCAGCCCCAGCATTTT.

This sequence joins TRBV7-6 and TRBJ2-1, with 8 nucleotides matching TRBD1. The CDR3 is 15 amino acids. The germline gives CDR1 SGHVS, CDR2 FNYEAQ. Losses at the gene ends were 2 bases for V and 6 bases for J; bases not matched to a gene: 6. The CDR3 loop is CASSLTGQGRNEQFF. The CDR3 DNA is TGTGCCAGCAGCTTAACCGGACAGGGTCGCAATGAGCAGTTCTTC. The full variable domain, completed using reference TRBV7-6 and TRBJ2-1, is GAGVSQSPRYKVTKRGQDVALRCDPISGHVSLYWYRQALGQGPEFLTYFNYEAQQDKSGLPNDRFSAERPEGSISTLTIQRTEQRDSAMYRCASSLTGQGRNEQFFGPGTRLTVL.

V and J are TRBV9 and TRBJ2-7; no firm D call. The V gene lost 4 bases and the J gene lost 1 base, with 12 bases spanning the gap. The CDR3 contains 14 residues. CDR1 and CDR2 (germline): SGDLS, YYNGEE. CDR3 loop: CASSTDPLSYEQYF. The CDR3 DNA reads TGTGCCAGCAGCACTGACCCCTTATCCTACGAGCAGTACTTC.

This sequence joins TRBV6-1 and TRBJ1-1; D gene unclear. In germline, CDR1 is MNHNS, CDR2 SASEGT. CDR3 length: 16 amino acids. Trimming shortened V by 4 bases and J by 0 bases, and 15 bases separated the two germline ends. Here the CDR3 reads CASSGWTHGMNTEAFF. The CDR3 DNA is TGTGCCAGCAGTGGGTGGACTCATGGGATGAACACTGAAGCTTTCTTT.

This clone has a single count. The chain employs TRBV2 and TRBJ2-1; 7 positions agree with TRBD1. This CDR3 is 13 amino acids long. After removal of 6 bases from V and 2 bases from J, the junction contained 1 base not matched to a gene. Germline CDR1 reads SNHLY; CDR2 reads FYNNEI. CDR3 nucleotides: TGTGCCAGCAGCGGACAGGCCTACAATGAGCAGTTCTTC. Protein sequence: CASSGQAYNEQFF.

CDR3 in amino acids: CASSFPTDTQYF. The CDR3 bases are TGTGCCAGCAGTTTTCCCACAGATACGCAGTATTTT. This chain connects TRBV28 to TRBJ2-3; D ambiguous. There are 12 residues in the CDR3. Trimming took 3 bases from V and 2 from J, leaving 3 bases between them. Per germline, CDR1 MDHEN and CDR2 SYDVKM.